This is a list of T cell receptor beta chains from one sample in a study of T cells after somatic rescue of genetic block. This table comes from immunoSEQ multiplex PCR, and its TCRdb copy is limited to in-frame clones, with some not included. The sample has roughly 51,000 clones; around 96% are singletons. The sample comprised peripheral blood mononuclear cells (PBMCs). The receptor set was obtained from a child less than two years old. Each CDR3 is given with its conserved first and last residue. Each record gives: J gene, clone size, D gene, V gene, CDR3 protein, CDR3 DNA. The D gene is left open where the match is weak. Size is stated for part of the rows, as once, few or many counts, or as a class when the clone is expanded.

TRBJ2-7,NA,TRBD2,TRBV4-1,CASSQGTSGRAYEQYF,TGCGCCAGCAGCCAAGGGACTAGCGGGAGGGCCTACGAGCAGTACTTC
TRBJ2-7,NA,NA,TRBV27,CASSFTDGSLYEQYF,TGTGCCAGCAGTTTCACGGACGGTTCTCTCTACGAGCAGTACTTC
TRBJ1-2,NA,TRBD1,TRBV4-3,CASSHGQGARGYTF,TGCGCCAGCAGCCATGGACAGGGGGCGCGAGGCTACACCTTC
TRBJ1-3,once,TRBD1,TRBV30,CAWMTGGSGNTIYF,TGTGCCTGGATGACAGGGGGCTCTGGAAACACCATATATTTT
TRBJ2-1,once,NA,TRBV29-1,CSVEEGRLNNEQFF,TGCAGCGTTGAAGAGGGACGCCTAAACAATGAGCAGTTCTTC
TRBJ2-7,NA,NA,TRBV28,CASSLQGTSYEQYF,TGTGCCAGCAGTTTACAGGGGACTTCCTACGAGCAGTACTTC
TRBJ1-6,NA,TRBD1,TRBV25-1,CASSGLDRVYSPLHF,TGTGCCAGCAGTGGACTCGACAGGGTCTATTCACCCCTCCACTTT
TRBJ1-4,NA,TRBD1,TRBV28,CASSPPGQGSLTNEKLFF,TGTGCCAGCAGTCCGCCGGGACAGGGATCCTTAACTAATGAAAAACTGTTTTTT
TRBJ1-3,NA,TRBD1,TRBV5-4,CASSTTGGGNTIYF,TGTGCCAGCAGCACGACAGGGGGAGGAAACACCATATATTTT
TRBJ2-5,NA,NA,TRBV11-2,CASSSQARTAETQYF,TGTGCCAGCAGCTCTCAGGCAAGGACAGCAGAGACCCAGTACTTC
TRBJ1-4,NA,NA,TRBV27,CASIDGATNEKLFF,TGTGCCAGCATTGACGGTGCAACTAATGAAAAACTGTTTTTT
TRBJ2-7,NA,TRBD2,TRBV7-6,CASSYTSGRFDEQYF,TGTGCCAGCAGCTATACTAGCGGGAGATTCGACGAGCAGTACTTC
TRBJ1-2,NA,TRBD1,TRBV5-4,CASSPDRANGYTF,TGTGCCAGCAGCCCGGACAGGGCGAACGGCTACACCTTC
TRBJ2-4,NA,NA,TRBV7-4,CASSLGNIQYF,TGTGCCAGCAGCTTAGGGAACATTCAGTACTTC
TRBJ1-2,once,NA,TRBV5-4,CASSPTGSLFIVNYGYTF,TGTGCCAGCAGCCCGACAGGTTCGCTCTTTATAGTGAACTATGGCTACACCTTC
TRBJ1-3,NA,NA,TRBV11-2,CASSTLLGARSGNTIYF,TGTGCCAGCAGTACCCTCCTGGGGGCCCGCTCTGGAAACACCATATATTTT
TRBJ1-1,NA,NA,TRBV27,CASSLSVGLNTEAFF,TGTGCCAGCAGTTTATCGGTGGGCCTTAACACTGAAGCTTTCTTT
TRBJ2-1,NA,NA,TRBV11-2,CASSLTEYNEQFF,TGTGCCAGCAGCTTAACTGAGTACAATGAGCAGTTCTTC
TRBJ1-1,NA,NA,TRBV5-4,CASRTGNTEAFF,TGTGCCAGCCGGACCGGGAACACTGAAGCTTTCTTT
TRBJ2-6,NA,TRBD1,TRBV28,CASSPVDRVWAGANVLTF,TGTGCCAGCAGTCCCGTTGACAGGGTATGGGCTGGGGCCAACGTCCTGACTTTC
TRBJ2-1,few,NA,TRBV7-2,CASSLARSKASFF,TGTGCCAGCAGCTTAGCGCGGAGTAAGGCATCGTTCTTC
TRBJ2-1,NA,NA,TRBV9,CASSALFGEQFF,TGTGCCAGCAGCGCCTTGTTTGGGGAGCAGTTCTTC
TRBJ1-2,NA,NA,TRBV7-2,CASSLLGGGYGYTF,TGTGCCAGCAGCTTATTGGGGGGCGGCTATGGCTACACCTTC
TRBJ2-5,NA,NA,TRBV30,CAWSVTGQETQYF,TGTGCCTGGAGTGTAACCGGACAAGAGACCCAGTACTTC
TRBJ1-2,NA,NA,TRBV11-2,CASSRDNNYGYTF,TGTGCCAGCAGCCGGGACAATAACTATGGCTACACCTTC
TRBJ2-7,NA,NA,TRBV5-1,CASSLGRLYEQYF,TGCGCCAGCAGCTTGGGACGGCTCTACGAGCAGTACTTC
TRBJ1-4,NA,NA,TRBV2,CASSDYRLWKLFF,TGTGCCAGCAGTGACTATCGCCTGTGGAAACTGTTTTTT
TRBJ2-1,NA,TRBD2,TRBV7-2,CASSLGLAENEQFF,TGTGCCAGCAGCTTAGGACTAGCGGAGAATGAGCAGTTCTTC
TRBJ2-3,NA,TRBD2,TRBV4-3,CASSLLAADTQYF,TGCGCCAGCAGCCTACTAGCGGCAGATACGCAGTATTTT
TRBJ1-5,NA,NA,TRBV28,CASSLNEDSLNQPQHF,TGTGCCAGCAGTTTAAATGAGGACAGCCTCAATCAGCCCCAGCATTTT
TRBJ1-1,NA,TRBD1,TRBV5-1,CASSLTGGTEAFF,TGCGCCAGCAGCTTGACAGGGGGCACTGAAGCTTTCTTT
TRBJ1-1,once,TRBD1,TRBV25-1,CASSESRGLNTEAFF,TGTGCCAGCAGTGAATCCAGGGGGTTGAACACTGAAGCTTTCTTT
TRBJ2-7,NA,NA,TRBV4-1,CASSQDLDRYSYEQYF,TGCGCCAGCAGCCAAGATCTAGATCGTTACTCCTACGAGCAGTACTTC
TRBJ2-1,NA,NA,TRBV5-1,CASSLGAQWNEQFF,TGCGCCAGCAGCTTGGGAGCACAATGGAATGAGCAGTTCTTC
TRBJ2-7,NA,TRBD1,TRBV11-2,CASSLRTGLSYEQYF,TGTGCCAGCAGCTTAAGGACAGGTCTCTCCTACGAGCAGTACTTC
TRBJ2-7,NA,NA,TRBV27,CASIIPSGGEAEQYF,TGTGCCAGCATCATCCCCTCGGGGGGCGAGGCGGAGCAGTACTTC
TRBJ2-3,NA,NA,TRBV7-8,CASSLSWTSTDTQYF,TGTGCCAGCAGCTTGAGTTGGACTAGCACAGATACGCAGTATTTT
TRBJ2-1,once,NA,TRBV2,CASRGGRNEQFF,TGTGCCAGCAGGGGCGGTCGCAATGAGCAGTTCTTC
TRBJ2-7,NA,NA,TRBV7-2,CASSLRRAGYEQYF,TGTGCCAGCAGCTTACGCAGGGCTGGGTACGAGCAGTACTTC
TRBJ1-5,NA,NA,TRBV6-1,CASRPQGPNQPQHF,TGTGCCAGCAGACCTCAGGGCCCGAATCAGCCCCAGCATTTT
TRBJ2-3,NA,NA,TRBV7-9,CASSSTRDTQYF,TGTGCCAGCAGCTCGACTAGAGATACGCAGTATTTT
TRBJ2-4,NA,NA,TRBV2,CASSEAWGSADGKNIQYF,TGTGCCAGCAGTGAAGCTTGGGGTAGCGCTGATGGGAAAAACATTCAGTACTTC
TRBJ1-5,once,NA,TRBV19,CASSQWGLDPASNQPQHF,TGTGCCAGTAGCCAGTGGGGACTCGACCCGGCCAGCAATCAGCCCCAGCATTTT
TRBJ1-2,NA,TRBD1,TRBV19,CASADREAYGYTF,TGTGCCAGTGCGGACAGGGAGGCTTATGGCTACACCTTC
TRBJ2-7,NA,NA,TRBV5-1,CASSLGEGYEQYF,TGCGCCAGCAGCTTGGGTGAGGGTTACGAGCAGTACTTC
TRBJ2-7,NA,TRBD1,TRBV10-3,CAIWDSSYEQYF,TGTGCCATCTGGGACAGCTCCTACGAGCAGTACTTC
TRBJ2-3,NA,TRBD2,TRBV5-1,CASSLTSGSTDTQYF,TGCGCCAGCAGCTTGACTAGCGGAAGCACAGATACGCAGTATTTT
TRBJ1-1,NA,TRBD1,TRBV10-1,CASSSDRRSEAFF,TGCGCCAGCAGTTCGGACAGGAGGTCTGAAGCTTTCTTT
TRBJ2-5,NA,TRBD2,TRBV27,CASSSTSGFQETQYF,TGTGCCAGCAGTTCGACTAGCGGGTTTCAAGAGACCCAGTACTTC
TRBJ2-1,NA,NA,TRBV9,CASSVAGTSYNEQFF,TGTGCCAGCAGCGTAGCCGGGACCTCCTACAATGAGCAGTTCTTC
TRBJ1-1,NA,NA,TRBV28,CASSTYRALNTEAFF,TGTGCCAGCAGTACCTACAGGGCCCTTAACACTGAAGCTTTCTTT
TRBJ2-7,NA,NA,TRBV10-2,CASSGAYEQYF,TGCGCCAGCAGTGGCGCCTACGAGCAGTACTTC
TRBJ2-3,NA,TRBD2,TRBV7-8,CASSLRLAGGADTQYF,TGTGCCAGCAGCTTGAGGCTAGCGGGAGGGGCAGATACGCAGTATTTT
TRBJ2-5,NA,TRBD2,TRBV5-6,CASSPGLAGETQYF,TGTGCCAGCAGCCCCGGACTAGCGGGAGAGACCCAGTACTTC
TRBJ2-7,NA,TRBD2,TRBV6-5,CASSYEASGRSGEQYF,TGTGCCAGCAGTTACGAGGCTAGCGGGAGGTCAGGCGAGCAGTACTTC
TRBJ2-1,NA,NA,TRBV11-2,CASSLLAGPYNEQFF,TGTGCCAGCAGCTTACTTGCGGGGCCTTACAATGAGCAGTTCTTC
TRBJ1-1,NA,NA,TRBV4-1,CASSQGRGTEAFF,TGCGCCAGCAGCCAAGGGAGGGGCACTGAAGCTTTCTTT
TRBJ2-5,NA,NA,TRBV21-1,CASSKGQYQETQYF,TGTGCCAGCAGCAAGGGACAGTACCAAGAGACCCAGTACTTC
TRBJ1-1,NA,NA,TRBV6-5,CASSYRGSGFTEAFF,TGTGCCAGCAGTTACAGGGGCTCGGGGTTCACTGAAGCTTTCTTT
TRBJ2-7,NA,NA,TRBV5-8,CASSLSGVRYEQYF,TGTGCCAGCAGCTTGTCGGGCGTCCGCTACGAGCAGTACTTC